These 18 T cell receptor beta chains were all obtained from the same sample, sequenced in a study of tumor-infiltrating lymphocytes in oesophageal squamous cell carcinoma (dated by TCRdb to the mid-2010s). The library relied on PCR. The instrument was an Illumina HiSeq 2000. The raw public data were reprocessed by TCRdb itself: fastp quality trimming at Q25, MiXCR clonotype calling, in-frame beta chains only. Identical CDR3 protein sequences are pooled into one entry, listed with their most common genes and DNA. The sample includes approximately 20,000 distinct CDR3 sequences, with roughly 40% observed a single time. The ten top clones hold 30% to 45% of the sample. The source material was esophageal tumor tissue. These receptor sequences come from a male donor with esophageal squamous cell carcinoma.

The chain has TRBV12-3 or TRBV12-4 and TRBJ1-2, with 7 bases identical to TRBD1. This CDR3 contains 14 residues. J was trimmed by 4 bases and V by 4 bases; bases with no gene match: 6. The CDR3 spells CASSWGDSSYGYTF. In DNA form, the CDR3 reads TGTGCCAGCAGTTGGGGGGACAGCAGCTATGGCTACACCTTC.

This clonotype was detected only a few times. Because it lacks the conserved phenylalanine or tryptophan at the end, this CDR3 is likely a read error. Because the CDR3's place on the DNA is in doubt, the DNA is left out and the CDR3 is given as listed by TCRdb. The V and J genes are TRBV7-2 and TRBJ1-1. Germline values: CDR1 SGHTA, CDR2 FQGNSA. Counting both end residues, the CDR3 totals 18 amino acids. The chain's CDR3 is CASSLVTSGNKRPSTSGQ.

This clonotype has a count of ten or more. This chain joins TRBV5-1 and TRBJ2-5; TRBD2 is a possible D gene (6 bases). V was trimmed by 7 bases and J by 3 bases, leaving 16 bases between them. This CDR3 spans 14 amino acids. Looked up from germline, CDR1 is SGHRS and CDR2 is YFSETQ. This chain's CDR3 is CASAPAEGKETQYF. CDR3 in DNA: TGCGCCAGCGCCCCCGCGGAGGGAAAAGAGACCCAGTACTTC.

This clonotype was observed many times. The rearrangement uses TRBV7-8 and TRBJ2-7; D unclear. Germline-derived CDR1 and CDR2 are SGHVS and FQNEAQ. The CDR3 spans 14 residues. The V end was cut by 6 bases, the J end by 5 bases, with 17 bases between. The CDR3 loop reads CASSSEVARNEQYF. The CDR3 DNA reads TGTGCCAGCAGTTCAGAAGTCGCCCGTAACGAGCAGTACTTC.

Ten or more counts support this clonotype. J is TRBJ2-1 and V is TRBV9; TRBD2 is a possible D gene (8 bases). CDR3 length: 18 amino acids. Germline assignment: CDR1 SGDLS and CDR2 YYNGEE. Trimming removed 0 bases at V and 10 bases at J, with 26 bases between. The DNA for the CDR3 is TGTGCCAGCAGCGTAGCTCAGACCAGCGGGAGCTCACAGGGGGAGCAGTTCTTC. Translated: CASSVAQTSGSSQGEQFF.

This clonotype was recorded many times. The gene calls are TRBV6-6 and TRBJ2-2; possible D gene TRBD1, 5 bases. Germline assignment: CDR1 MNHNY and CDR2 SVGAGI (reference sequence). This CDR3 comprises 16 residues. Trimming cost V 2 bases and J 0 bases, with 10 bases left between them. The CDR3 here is CASSYAGFANTGELFF. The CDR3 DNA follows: TGTGCCAGCAGTTACGCAGGGTTCGCGAACACCGGGGAGCTGTTTTTT.

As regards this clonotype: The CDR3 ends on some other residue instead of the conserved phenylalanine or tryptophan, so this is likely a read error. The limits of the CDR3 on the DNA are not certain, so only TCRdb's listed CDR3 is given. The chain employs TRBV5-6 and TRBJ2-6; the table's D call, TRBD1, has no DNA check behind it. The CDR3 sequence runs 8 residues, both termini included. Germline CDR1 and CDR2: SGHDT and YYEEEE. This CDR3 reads CASSLPGT.

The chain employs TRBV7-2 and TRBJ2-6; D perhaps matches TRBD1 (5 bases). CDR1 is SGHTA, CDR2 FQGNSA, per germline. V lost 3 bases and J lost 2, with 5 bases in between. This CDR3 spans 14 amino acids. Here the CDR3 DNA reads TGTGCCAGCAGCTTGACAGCTGGGGCCAACGTCCTGACTTTC. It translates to CASSLTAGANVLTF.

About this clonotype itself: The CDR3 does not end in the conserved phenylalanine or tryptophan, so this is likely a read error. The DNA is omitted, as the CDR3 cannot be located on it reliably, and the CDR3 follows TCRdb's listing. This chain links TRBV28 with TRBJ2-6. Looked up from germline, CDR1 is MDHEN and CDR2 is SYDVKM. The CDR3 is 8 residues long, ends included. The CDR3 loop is CASSLGSS.

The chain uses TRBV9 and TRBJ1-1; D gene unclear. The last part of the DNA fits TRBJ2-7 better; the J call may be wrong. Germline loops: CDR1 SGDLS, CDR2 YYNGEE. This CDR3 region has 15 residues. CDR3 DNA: TGTGCCAGCAGCGTAGGGGCCAGGTTAGATGGGGAGCAGTACTTC. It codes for CASSVGARLDGEQYF.

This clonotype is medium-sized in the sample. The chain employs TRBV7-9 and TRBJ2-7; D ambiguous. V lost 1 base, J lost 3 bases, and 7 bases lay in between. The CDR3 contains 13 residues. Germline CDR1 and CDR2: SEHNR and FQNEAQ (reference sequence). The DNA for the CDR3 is TGTGCCAGCAGCTTAGGGAGCGACTACGAGCAGTACTTC. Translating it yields CASSLGSDYEQYF.

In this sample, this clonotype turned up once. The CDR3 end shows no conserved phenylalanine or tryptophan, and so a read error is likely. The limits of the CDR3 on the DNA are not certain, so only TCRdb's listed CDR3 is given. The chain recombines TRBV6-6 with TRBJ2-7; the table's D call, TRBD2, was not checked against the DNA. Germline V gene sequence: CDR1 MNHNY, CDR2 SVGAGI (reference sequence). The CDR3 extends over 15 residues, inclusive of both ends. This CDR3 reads CASSRVQDSPLHFGN.

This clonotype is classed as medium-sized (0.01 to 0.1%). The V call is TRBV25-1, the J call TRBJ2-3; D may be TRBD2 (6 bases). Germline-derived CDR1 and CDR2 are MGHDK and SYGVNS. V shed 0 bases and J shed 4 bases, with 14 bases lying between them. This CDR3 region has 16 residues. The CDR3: CASSEYRLGSADTQYF. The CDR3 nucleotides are TGTGCCAGCAGTGAATACCGACTAGGGAGCGCAGATACGCAGTATTTT. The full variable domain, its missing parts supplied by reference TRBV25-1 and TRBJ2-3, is EADIYQTPRYLVIGTGKKITLECSQTMGHDKMYWYQQDPGMELHLIHYSYGVNSTEKGDLSSESTVSRIRTEHFPLTLESARPSHTSQYLCASSEYRLGSADTQYFGPGTRLTVL.

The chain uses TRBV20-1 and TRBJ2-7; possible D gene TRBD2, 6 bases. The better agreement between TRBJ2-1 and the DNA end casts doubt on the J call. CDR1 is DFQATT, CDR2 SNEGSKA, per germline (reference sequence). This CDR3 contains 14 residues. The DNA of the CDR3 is TGCAGTGCTAGAGATCGGCGCGGGATCCATGAGCAGTTCTTC. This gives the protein CSARDRRGIHEQFF.

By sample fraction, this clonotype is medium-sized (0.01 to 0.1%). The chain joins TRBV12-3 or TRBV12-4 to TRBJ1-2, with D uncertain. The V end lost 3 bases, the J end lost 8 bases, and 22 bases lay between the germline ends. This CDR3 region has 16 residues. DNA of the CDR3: TGTGCCAGCAGTTTTACCGTAGGAGATCCGGGTGGCGGCTACACCTTC. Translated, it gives CASSFTVGDPGGGYTF.

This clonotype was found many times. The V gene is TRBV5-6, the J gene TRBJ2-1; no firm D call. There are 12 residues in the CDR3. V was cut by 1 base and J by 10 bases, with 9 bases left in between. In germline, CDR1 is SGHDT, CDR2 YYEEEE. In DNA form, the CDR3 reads TGTGCCAGCAGCTTGAGACTCCTCGAGCAGTTCTTC. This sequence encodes CASSLRLLEQFF.

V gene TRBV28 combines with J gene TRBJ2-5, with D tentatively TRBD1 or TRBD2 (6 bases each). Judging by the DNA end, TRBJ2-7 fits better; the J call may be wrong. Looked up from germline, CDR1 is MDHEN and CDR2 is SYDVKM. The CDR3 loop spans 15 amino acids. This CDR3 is CASSLSPGAFSEQYF. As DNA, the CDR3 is TGTGCCAGCAGTTTATCCCCGGGGGCCTTTTCCGAGCAGTACTTC.

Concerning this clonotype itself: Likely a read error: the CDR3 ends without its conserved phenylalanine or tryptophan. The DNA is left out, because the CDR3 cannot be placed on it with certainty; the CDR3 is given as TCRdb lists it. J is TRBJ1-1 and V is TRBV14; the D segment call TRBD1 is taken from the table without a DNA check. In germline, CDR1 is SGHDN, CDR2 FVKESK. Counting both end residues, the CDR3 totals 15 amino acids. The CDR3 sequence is CATFRDTQIRSILAQ.